One T cell receptor beta chain is described in this entry. The antigen is unknown. The data stem from a study of cytomegalovirus exposure and HLA in healthy donors. The PCR used 60 Vbeta and 13 Jbeta primers. Repertoires were generated with immunoSEQ multiplex PCR, while TCRdb's copy carries only in-frame clones and drops some. There are 200,000 to 250,000 clones in the sample; 75% to 90% occur only once, and 1% lies in the top ten. Notes on the study in general: In vitro data verified a few CMV-associated chains as specific for CMV antigens.

With 4 bases clipped from V and 6 bases from J, the junction kept 17 bases outside the gene matches. Germline loops: CDR1 MNHNS, CDR2 SASEGT. The CDR3 has 17 residues. This chain links TRBV6-1 with TRBJ2-7, with 8 bases fitting TRBD1. Sequencing used PBMCs. This clonotype was obtained from a woman aged 18-29 years in good health and CMV-seronegative. DNA of the CDR3: TGTGCCAGCAGTGGAAGAAAATCCGGGACAGGAGCATCCGAGCAGTACTTC. Translation: CASSGRKSGTGASEQYF.